This T cell receptor (beta chain) was recovered during a study of Tregs in tolerant kidney transplant recipients. Findings of the study overall: Biological reproducibility was not directly addressed, but technical replication error appeared minimal.

From germline, CDR1 is SGHTA and CDR2 FQGTGA. V lost 5 bases and J 2 bases, leaving 9 bases between the germline ends. The CDR3 is 14 amino acids. Method: immunoSEQ multiplex PCR; TCRdb's copy keeps in-frame clones and lacks some. This repertoire includes around 33,000 clones. To note about this clone: As yet, its antigen is unknown. The read ends 3 residues early relative to the CDR3; the germline J gene fills the gap.

The nonmyeloablative bone marrow transplants came from related graft donors, with transient mixed chimerism. CD4+CD25+CD127- Tregs, CD4+CD25- non-Tregs, CD4 and CD8 cells were sorted. The TCR comes from a human patient who received a combined kidney and bone marrow transplant. Part of the T cells may come from the graft donor. Specimen: CD4+ T cells from blood (PBMCs), collected 24 months after the transplant. The rearrangement joins TRBV7-3 to TRBJ2-2; D remains unclear. The CDR3 DNA, read in part, is TGTGCCAGCAGCCCGGGTCACAACACCGGGGAG. Amino acids: CASSPGHNTGE. From start to end, the CDR3 is CASSPGHNTGELFF.